This is a list of T cell receptor beta chains from one sample in a study of shared T cell receptors in the human thymus. Some clones are missing from TCRdb's copy, which holds only in-frame ones; the method was immunoSEQ multiplex PCR. The sample has approximately 730,000 clones, 70% to 90% seen once. This same sample was also part of a study on human thymus T cells.

Input material: thymocytes. The receptor set was obtained from a girl under three years old with a congenital heart defect. CDR3s include the opening cysteine and the closing phenylalanine or tryptophan. A D gene is named only where the DNA matches it firmly.

j_gene	v_gene	d_gene	CDR3aa
TRBJ2-7	TRBV27	TRBD1	CASSFRPQGVIEQYF
TRBJ1-1	TRBV14	-	CASSQDRQGWTEAFF
TRBJ1-1	TRBV14	-	CASSQEGYRAGTEAFF
TRBJ1-1	TRBV19	TRBD1	CASSILTEQGALNTEAFF
TRBJ2-2	TRBV27	TRBD1	CASSPPCPVIKRGTGDTGELFF
TRBJ1-4	TRBV5-1	-	CASSLIGGRGEKLFF
TRBJ1-2	TRBV2	-	CASNRGVLTRYGYTF
TRBJ1-5	TRBV29-1	TRBD1	CSVAFRTGGNQPQHF
TRBJ1-2	TRBV2	TRBD1	CASSAYRTGGRGYTF
TRBJ1-2	TRBV20-1	-	CSARVCYGYTF
TRBJ2-7	TRBV30	TRBD1	CAWSTGTGGCHEQYF
TRBJ2-1	TRBV9	-	CASSPPGQGKDNEQFF